This TCR beta chain was obtained from a study of early T cells in non-severe SARS-CoV-2 infection. Each CDR3 protein is one row after TCRdb ran MiXCR on the 5' RACE reads. The data show some 38,000 distinct CDR3 sequences, around 5% seen once. This TCR was recovered from an adult who was a healthcare worker with PCR-confirmed SARS-CoV-2 infection or an uninfected control (not recorded which). The sample consisted of whole blood.

The CDR3 sequence: CASSYGDGSGTVYGYTF. Here the CDR3 DNA reads TGTGCCAGCAGTTACGGAGACGGCTCCGGGACCGTCTATGGCTACACCTTC. The V call is TRBV6-2 or TRBV6-3, the J call TRBJ1-2; D is perhaps TRBD1 (5 bases). The CDR3 length is 17 residues. The germline V gene has CDR1 MNHEY and CDR2 SVGEGT. V lost 2 bases to trimming and J lost 4 bases, with 20 bases between them.